The TCR beta chain under discussion was sequenced for a study of T cell responses to AZD1222 COVID-19 vaccine. Study context: Second-dose intervals near 4 or 12 weeks were combined. Points from the study as a whole: Targets within unmutated variant regions were reportedly found for nearly half of spike-specific TCRs. Clonal diversity may have been underestimated in mostly white British donors.

The CDR3 runs 15 residues. Trimming stripped 7 bases from V and 0 bases from J, with 16 bases between. Germline V gene lookup returns CDR1 MDHEN and CDR2 SYDVKM. TCRdb's copy holds only in-frame clones and misses some; the assay was immunoSEQ multiplex PCR. This repertoire shows 55,000 to 65,000 clones, roughly 85% found once; its top ten account for roughly 16%. With regard to this clone: Its target is not known.

The sample was peripheral blood, taken on day 0 of AZD1222 vaccination. The TCR was taken from an adult in good health. The chain combines TRBV28 with TRBJ2-7; no definite D call. CDR3 in amino acids: CASIPGWSLSYEQYF. CDR3 nucleotides: TGTGCCAGCATTCCCGGTTGGAGCCTCTCCTACGAGCAGTACTTC.